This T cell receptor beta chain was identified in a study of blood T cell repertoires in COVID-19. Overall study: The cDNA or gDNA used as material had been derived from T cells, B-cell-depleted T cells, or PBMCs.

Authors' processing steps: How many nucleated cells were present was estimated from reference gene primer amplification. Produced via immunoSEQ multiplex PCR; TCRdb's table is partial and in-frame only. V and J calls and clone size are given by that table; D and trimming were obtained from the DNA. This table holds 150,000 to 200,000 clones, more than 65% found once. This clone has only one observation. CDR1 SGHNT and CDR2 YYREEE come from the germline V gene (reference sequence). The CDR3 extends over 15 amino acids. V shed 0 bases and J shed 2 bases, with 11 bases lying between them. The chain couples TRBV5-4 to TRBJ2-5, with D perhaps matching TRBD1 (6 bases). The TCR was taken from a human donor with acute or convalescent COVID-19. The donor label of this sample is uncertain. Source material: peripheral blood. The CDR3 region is CASSLGGTQQETQYF. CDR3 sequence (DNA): TGTGCCAGCAGCTTGGGGGGGACACAACAAGAGACCCAGTACTTC.